Shown below are 24 T cell receptor beta chains from a single sample sequenced in a study of blood T cell repertoires in COVID-19. The data were produced by immunoSEQ multiplex PCR, yet TCRdb's version contains in-frame clones alone and is incomplete. Counted here are 160,000 or so clones, about 81% occurring once; the ten biggest clones make up 15% to 20%. The sequenced sample consisted of peripheral blood. These receptors were taken from a woman at least 80 years old with acute or convalescent COVID-19.

This chain links TRBV7-9 with TRBJ1-1; no reliable D call. Germline assignment: CDR1 SEHNR and CDR2 FQNEAQ (reference sequence). Trimming took off 8 bases at V and 3 bases at J, with 10 bases between the two ends. The CDR3 runs to 12 residues. CDR3 residues: CASGPGDTEAFF. DNA for the CDR3: TGTGCCAGCGGGCCAGGTGACACTGAAGCTTTCTTT.

J is TRBJ2-2 and V is TRBV7-9; D is perhaps TRBD2 (5 bases). Germline V lookup: CDR1 SEHNR, CDR2 FQNEAQ (reference sequence). V was trimmed by 4 bases and J by 9 bases, leaving 12 bases between them. This CDR3 contains 13 residues. CDR3: CASSSRETWELFF. The CDR3 nucleotides are TGTGCCAGCAGCTCTAGGGAGACCTGGGAGCTGTTTTTT.

The count of this clone is one. The CDR3 DNA reads as TGTGCCAGCAGCTTAGAGGGACAGGTGAAACAGAACACCGGGGAGCTGTTTTTT. This translates into CASSLEGQVKQNTGELFF. The chain couples TRBV7-2 to TRBJ2-2; 8 bases map to TRBD1. The CDR3 contains 18 residues. The V and J ends lost 1 base and 1 base, in that order; junction bases with no gene match: 8. In germline, CDR1 is SGHTA, CDR2 FQGNSA. Together with reference TRBV7-2 and TRBJ2-2, the CDR3 gives the full variable domain: GAGVSQSPSNKVTEKGKDVELRCDPISGHTALYWYRQSLGQGLEFLIYFQGNSAPDKSGLPSDRFSAERTGGSVSTLTIQRTQQEDSAVYLCASSLEGQVKQNTGELFFGEGSRLTVL.

This clone was seen only once. This chain uses TRBV10-3 with TRBJ2-7, with 9 bases that match TRBD1. Germline CDR1 and CDR2: ENHRY and SYGVKD. The CDR3 extends over 14 amino acids. The ends lost 6 bases at V and 5 bases at J; junction bases unmatched: 8. The DNA of the CDR3 is TGTGCCATCAGGGGGGGGACAGGGAGTAACGAGCAGTACTTC. Translated: CAIRGGTGSNEQYF.

The rearrangement uses TRBV9 and TRBJ2-1; maybe TRBD1 (5 bases). This CDR3 region has 13 residues. V was cut by 2 bases and J by 3 bases, with 6 bases left in between. The germline V gene has CDR1 SGDLS and CDR2 YYNGEE. CDR3 region: CASSVQGYNEQFF. The CDR3 DNA reads TGTGCCAGCAGCGTTCAGGGCTACAATGAGCAGTTCTTC.

The V and J genes are TRBV12-3 or TRBV12-4 and TRBJ1-5; no clear D gene. The ends were cut back, 6 bases at V and 6 bases at J, with 12 bases in the middle. This CDR3 comprises 13 residues. CDR3 in amino acids: CASRKEVGQPQHF. The CDR3 region has the DNA TGTGCCAGCAGAAAGGAGGTAGGTCAGCCCCAGCATTTT.

V usage is TRBV15 and J usage is TRBJ1-2, with TRBD1 as a possible D gene (6 bases). CDR3 size: 17 residues. Trimming took 1 base from V and 1 from J, leaving 16 bases between them. Germline CDR1 is LNHNV and CDR2 is YYDKDF (reference sequence). CDR3 bases: TGTGCCACCAGCAGAGGGAAAGGACAGTATGATAACTATGGCTACACCTTC. It specifies CATSRGKGQYDNYGYTF.

This sequence joins TRBV7-9 and TRBJ1-5; 9 positions agree with TRBD1. Germline V gene data show CDR1 as SEHNR and CDR2 as FQNEAQ (reference sequence). This CDR3 comprises 16 residues. V shed 2 bases, J shed 4 bases, and the junction held 6 bases outside the gene matches. The CDR3 region has the DNA TGTGCCAGCAGCTTAAGTGGACAGGGGATGAATCAGCCCCAGCATTTT. It translates to CASSLSGQGMNQPQHF.

This clone was counted a few times. V is TRBV9 and J is TRBJ1-3; the match to TRBD1 covers 8 bases. Germline V gives CDR1 SGDLS, CDR2 YYNGEE. The CDR3 totals 17 residues. V gave up 2 bases and J gave up 0 bases; unmatched junction bases: 7. This CDR3 reads CASSVSGTGRSGNTIYF. DNA of the CDR3: TGTGCCAGCAGCGTGTCCGGGACAGGTCGCTCTGGAAACACCATATATTTT.

The rearrangement uses TRBV27 and TRBJ2-2, with D maybe TRBD1 (5 bases). The ends were cut back, 0 bases at V and 1 base at J, with 9 bases in the middle. CDR1 and CDR2 from the germline V gene are MNHEY and SMNVEV (reference sequence). The CDR3 sequence is 16 residues long. This chain's CDR3 is CASSLSRALNTGELFF. The CDR3 nucleotides are TGTGCCAGCAGTTTATCCAGGGCCTTGAACACCGGGGAGCTGTTTTTT.

A single count supports this clone. This chain links TRBV10-2 with TRBJ2-2, with a possible D match to TRBD2 (5 bases). CDR3 size: 14 residues. In germline, CDR1 is WSHSY, CDR2 SAAADI. V lost 8 bases and J 2 bases, leaving 12 bases between the germline ends. The CDR3: CASWGESNTGELFF. For the CDR3, the DNA is TGCGCCAGCTGGGGAGAAAGCAACACCGGGGAGCTGTTTTTT.

The chain links TRBV2 to TRBJ2-2; the D is unclear. This CDR3 spans 14 amino acids. Trimming removed 3 bases at V and 4 bases at J, with 9 bases between. CDR1 and CDR2 from the germline V gene are SNHLY and FYNNEI. The CDR3 loop reads CASSDGWSTGELFF. The CDR3 DNA is TGTGCCAGCAGTGACGGATGGAGCACCGGGGAGCTGTTTTTT.

The rearrangement uses TRBV3-1 (or the pseudogene TRBV3-2) and TRBJ2-7; 15 bases map to TRBD2. J lost 7 bases, V lost 4 bases, and 11 bases had no gene match. Looked up from germline, CDR1 is LGHDT and CDR2 is YNNKEL (reference sequence). This CDR3 is built from 17 residues. CDR3 loop: CASSRRTSGRGMREQYF. As DNA, the CDR3 is TGTGCCAGCAGCCGAAGGACTAGCGGGAGGGGGATGAGAGAGCAGTACTTC.

V is TRBV19 and J is TRBJ2-7; 7 bases align to TRBD2. V shed 2 bases and J 7 bases; nucleotides not matched to a gene: 8. CDR3 length equals 14 residues. The germline V gene encodes CDR1 LNHDA and CDR2 SQIVND (reference sequence). The CDR3 sequence: CASSITSETREQYF. The CDR3 DNA is TGTGCCAGTAGTATAACTAGCGAAACGAGGGAGCAGTACTTC.

This sequence joins TRBV2 and TRBJ1-1, with 7 positions matching TRBD1. CDR1 and CDR2 from the germline V gene are SNHLY and FYNNEI. The CDR3 loop spans 13 amino acids. Trimming at V came to 6 bases and at J to 4 bases, leaving 5 bases not matched to a gene. The CDR3 nucleotides are TGTGCCAGCAGCACTGACAGGGTCACTGAAGCTTTCTTT. It translates to CASSTDRVTEAFF.

The chain carries TRBV6-1 and TRBJ1-6; D call uncertain. The CDR3 consists of 16 residues. Germline V gene sequence: CDR1 MNHNS, CDR2 SASEGT. V was shortened by 2 bases and J by 7 bases, with 15 bases between the two germline ends. CDR3 residues: CASSERKSLTNSPLHF. CDR3 DNA sequence: TGTGCCAGCAGTGAACGAAAATCCCTCACAAATTCACCCCTCCACTTT.

J is TRBJ2-2 and V is TRBV18; 10 bases agree with TRBD2. The CDR3 loop spans 18 amino acids. With V trimmed by 1 base and J by 5 bases, 10 bases remained unmatched. From germline, CDR1 is KGHSH and CDR2 LQKENI. The CDR3 here is CASSPRAPGTSDTGELFF. For the CDR3, the DNA is TGTGCCAGCTCACCACGCGCCCCCGGGACTAGCGATACCGGGGAGCTGTTTTTT.

V usage is TRBV27 and J usage is TRBJ1-1; maybe TRBD1 (5 bases). The CDR3 covers 14 residues. The V gene lost 7 bases and the J gene lost 2 bases, with 14 bases spanning the gap. Germline values: CDR1 MNHEY, CDR2 SMNVEV (reference sequence). CDR3 nucleotides: TGTGCCAGCAACCGCCCAGGGCCCAACACTGAAGCTTTCTTT. Amino acid sequence: CASNRPGPNTEAFF.

This chain uses TRBV5-4 with TRBJ2-2, with 7 bases lining up with TRBD1. CDR3 length equals 15 residues. V lost 4 bases, J lost 0 bases, and 3 bases stayed unmatched. Germline V CDR1 and CDR2: SGHNT, YYREEE (reference sequence). Here the CDR3 DNA reads TGTGCCAGCAGCAAGGGGGCTTCGAACACCGGGGAGCTGTTTTTT. It encodes CASSKGASNTGELFF.

Here the CDR3 DNA reads TGTGCCAGCAGCATAGCGGGAGTCGGCACAGATACGCAGTATTTT. As protein: CASSIAGVGTDTQYF. V usage is TRBV6-5 and J usage is TRBJ2-3; 9 positions match TRBD2. The germline V gene has CDR1 MNHEY and CDR2 SVGAGI. Losses at the gene ends were 6 bases for V and 1 base for J; bases not matched to a gene: 5. CDR3 length: 15 amino acids.

This clone was seen a handful of times. This chain links TRBV10-1 with TRBJ1-5, with D unresolved. There are 13 residues in the CDR3. The ends were cut back, 6 bases at V and 9 bases at J, with 15 bases in the middle. Germline CDR1 and CDR2: WNHNN and SYGVQD (reference sequence). The CDR3 DNA follows: TGCGCCAGCAGCCCGGGTCCGCTCAGGCCCCAGCATTTT. Residues: CASSPGPLRPQHF.

In this sample, this clone turned up a few times. DNA of the CDR3: TGTGCCAGCAGACCCGACGGCGGTTTCTCTGGAAACACCATATATTTT. This codes for CASRPDGGFSGNTIYF. This rearrangement joins TRBV28 to TRBJ1-3, with D unresolved. CDR1 MDHEN and CDR2 SYDVKM come from the germline V gene. Trimming removed 6 bases from V and 0 bases from J, with 15 bases in between. The CDR3 totals 16 residues.

This CDR3 is CASNRDRDSPLHF. DNA of the CDR3: TGTGCCAGCAATCGGGACAGGGATTCACCCCTCCACTTT. This sequence joins TRBV2 and TRBJ1-6; TRBD1 aligns across 9 bases. The V and J ends lost 7 bases and 8 bases, in that order; junction bases with no gene match: 3. From germline, CDR1 is SNHLY and CDR2 FYNNEI. This CDR3 is 13 amino acids long. The whole variable domain, remainder taken from reference TRBV2 and TRBJ1-6, is EPEVTQTPSHQVTQMGQEVILRCVPISNHLYFYWYRQILGQKVEFLVSFYNNEISEKSEIFDDQFSVERPDGSNFTLKIRSTKLEDSAMYFCASNRDRDSPLHFGNGTRLTVT.

This chain joins TRBV19 and TRBJ2-5, with 9 bases fitting TRBD1. This CDR3 is built from 16 residues. V lost 3 bases to trimming and J lost 2 bases; unmatched junction nucleotides: 7. Germline V lookup: CDR1 LNHDA, CDR2 SQIVND (reference sequence). The CDR3 nucleotides are TGTGCCAGTAGTATGTTTGGACAGGGGATGCAAGAGACCCAGTACTTC. Residues: CASSMFGQGMQETQYF.